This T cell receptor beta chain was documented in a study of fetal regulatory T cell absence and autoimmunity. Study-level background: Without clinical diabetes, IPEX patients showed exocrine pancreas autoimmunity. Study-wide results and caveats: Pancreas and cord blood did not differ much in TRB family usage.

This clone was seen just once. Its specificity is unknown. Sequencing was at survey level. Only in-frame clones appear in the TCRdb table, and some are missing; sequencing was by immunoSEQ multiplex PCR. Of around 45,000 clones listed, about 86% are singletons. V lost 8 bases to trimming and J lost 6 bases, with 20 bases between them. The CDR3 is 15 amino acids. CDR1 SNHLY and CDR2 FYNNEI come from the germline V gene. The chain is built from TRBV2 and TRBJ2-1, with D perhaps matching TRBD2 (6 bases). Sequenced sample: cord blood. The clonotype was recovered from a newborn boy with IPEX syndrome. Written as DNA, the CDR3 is TGTGCCAGCTCTCTCAGACTAGTGGGAGTCAATGAGCAGTTCTTC. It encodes CASSLRLVGVNEQFF.